Sequencing of this T cell receptor (beta chain) was carried out in a study of T cell responses to AZD1222 COVID-19 vaccine. Study-wide findings and caveats: The study found vaccine-associated CD4 TCRs spanning spike, dominant at 160-218 and 743-854. Spike-specific TCR breadth and depth grew following two AZD1222 doses. At study baseline, merely several AZD1222 recipients were seropositive.

Concerning this clone itself: Antigen: not known.

V lost 3 bases, J lost 1 base, and 13 bases lay in between. The germline V gene encodes CDR1 SNHLY and CDR2 FYNNEI. This CDR3 is built from 15 residues. Some second doses came at about 4 weeks and others at about 12 weeks; these were pooled. Assay used: immunoSEQ multiplex PCR; TCRdb lists only in-frame clones, some missing. The sample carries approximately 110,000 clones, nearly 90% recorded once. The receptor was derived from an adult who received the AZD1222 COVID-19 vaccine. The V call is TRBV2, the J call TRBJ2-7; D gene ambiguous. The specimen comprised peripheral blood, sampled 28 days after the second AZD1222 dose. This CDR3 reads CASSDATTTSYEQYF. As DNA, the CDR3 is TGTGCCAGCAGTGATGCTACAACAACGTCCTACGAGCAGTACTTC.